The next 23 T cell receptor beta chains were all read from a single sample in a study of T-cell reconstitution after alpha-beta-depleted transplantation in children. Unique molecular identifiers were incorporated when the TCRbeta library was constructed. Using its own MiXCR run on the PCR reads, TCRdb lists one record per CDR3 protein. Altogether roughly 120,000 distinct CDR3 sequences are present, more than 20% being singletons, with the ten largest covering under 12%. Here the sequenced sample was PBMCs, mostly from graft donor cells, taken 180 days after TCRalphabeta/CD19-depleted stem cell transplant. These TCRs come from a male patient between 2 and 15 years old who had a stem cell transplant for chronic granulomatous disease, so the T cells may come from the graft donor.

This clonotype was detected ten times or more. The chain couples TRBV20-1 to TRBJ2-3; maybe TRBD1 (6 bases). The CDR3 is made up of 17 amino acids. V lost 2 bases and J lost 2, with 20 bases in between. CDR1 and CDR2 from the germline V gene are DFQATT and SNEGSKA (reference sequence). CDR3 sequence: CSARHPRGRTHTDTQYF. DNA of the CDR3: TGCAGTGCTAGACACCCCAGGGGCCGCACACACACAGATACGCAGTATTTT.

A few counts support this clonotype. The chain joins TRBV29-1 to TRBJ2-4; no clear D. Trimming removed 5 bases at V and 0 bases at J, with 8 bases between. The V gene's germline CDR1 is SQVTM and CDR2 ANQGSEA. The CDR3 consists of 13 residues. CDR3 nucleotide sequence: TGCAGCGTTCAGGTCCTAGCCAAAAACATTCAGTACTTC. It yields the protein CSVQVLAKNIQYF.

This clonotype occurred many times. V gene TRBV20-1 combines with J gene TRBJ2-3, with a weak D call TRBD2 (6 bases). Between the trimmed V and J ends, which lost 3 bases and 2 bases, there was a span of 12 bases. The CDR3 loop spans 14 amino acids. Germline CDR1 DFQATT, CDR2 SNEGSKA (reference sequence). DNA for the CDR3: TGCAGTGCTAGGGGGACTCCCATCACAGATACGCAGTATTTT. Protein: CSARGTPITDTQYF.

This clonotype was observed at least ten times. The chain carries TRBV29-1 and TRBJ2-3; 7 bases fit TRBD1. CDR1 and CDR2 (germline): SQVTM, ANQGSEA. The CDR3 sequence is 16 residues long. J was trimmed by 6 bases and V by 6 bases; bases with no gene match: 18. CDR3 nucleotide sequence: TGCAGCGTCCGGGACAGCGTGTGGGCACAAACCGATACGCAGTATTTT. Translation: CSVRDSVWAQTDTQYF.

This clonotype has ten or more counts. This chain links TRBV28 with TRBJ1-4, with a weak D call TRBD1 (5 bases). V was trimmed by 7 bases and J by 2 bases, leaving 11 bases between them. CDR1 MDHEN and CDR2 SYDVKM come from the germline V gene. The CDR3 sequence is 14 residues long. This CDR3 reads CASNQGGTNEKLFF. CDR3 DNA: TGTGCCAGCAATCAGGGTGGCACTAATGAAAAACTGTTTTTT.

In its sample, this clonotype was seen a few times. V and J are TRBV4-3 and TRBJ1-1; possible D gene TRBD1, 6 bases. The CDR3 has 15 amino acids. Trimming cost V 0 bases and J 6 bases, with 14 bases left between them. In germline, CDR1 is LGHNA, CDR2 YSLEER. CDR3 DNA sequence: TGCGCCAGCAGCCAAGATCCGGGGGCGGGCGCTGAAGCTTTCTTT. It translates to CASSQDPGAGAEAFF.

The gene calls are TRBV29-1 and TRBJ2-3, with D possibly called TRBD1 or TRBD2 (6 bases each). V was clipped by 4 bases and J by 3 bases, with 14 bases between them. This CDR3 contains 14 residues. The germline V gene encodes CDR1 SQVTM and CDR2 ANQGSEA. Here the CDR3 DNA reads TGCAGCGTTGCCCGGGGGCTAGAGACAGATACGCAGTATTTT. Encoded protein: CSVARGLETDTQYF.

The chain carries TRBV20-1 and TRBJ1-2; unclear D gene. The V gene's germline CDR1 is DFQATT and CDR2 SNEGSKA (reference sequence). Trimming cost V 1 base and J 2 bases, with 11 bases left between them. The CDR3 spans 14 residues. The CDR3 sequence: CSARGPQLNYGYTF. Written as DNA, the CDR3 is TGCAGTGCTAGAGGTCCACAGCTGAACTATGGCTACACCTTC.

This chain uses TRBV12-3 or TRBV12-4 with TRBJ1-3; 7 positions match TRBD1. The CDR3 extends over 15 amino acids. V was clipped by 6 bases and J by 2 bases; unmatched bases: 7. CDR3 region: CASSLQGMTGNTIYF. The CDR3 DNA reads TGTGCCAGCAGCTTACAGGGGATGACTGGAAACACCATATATTTT.

This chain links TRBV27 with TRBJ2-5; TRBD2 matches at 7 bases. The CDR3 is 15 amino acids. Germline V gene sequence: CDR1 MNHEY, CDR2 SMNVEV (reference sequence). Trimming cost V 4 bases and J 4 bases; bases outside gene matches: 9. The CDR3 loop is CASSWHGGRPETQYF. For the CDR3, the DNA is TGTGCCAGCAGTTGGCACGGGGGGAGGCCAGAGACCCAGTACTTC.

This chain joins TRBV29-1 and TRBJ1-2, with a possible D match to TRBD1 (5 bases). CDR1 is SQVTM and CDR2 is ANQGSEA in the germline V gene. CDR3 length equals 12 residues. Trimming left V 7 bases short and J 6 bases short, with 15 bases between. CDR3 sequence reads: CSARGGVNGYTF. Here the CDR3 DNA reads TGCAGCGCCCGTGGGGGGGTCAATGGCTACACCTTC. Looking up the rest from reference TRBV29-1 and TRBJ1-2 gives the full variable domain: SAVISQKPSRDICQRGTSLTIQCQVDSQVTMMFWYRQQPGQSLTLIATANQGSEATYESGFVIDKFPISRPNLTFSTLTVSNMSPEDSSIYLCSARGGVNGYTFGSGTRLTVV.

The chain combines TRBV10-3 with TRBJ2-5; 8 bases match TRBD1. Germline-derived CDR1 and CDR2 are ENHRY and SYGVKD. V dropped 4 bases and J dropped 4; count of bases not matched to a gene: 11. There are 16 residues in the CDR3. CDR3 sequence: CAISAKGQGAIETQYF. In DNA, the CDR3 is TGTGCCATCAGTGCAAAAGGACAGGGTGCTATAGAGACCCAGTACTTC.

V gene TRBV5-1 combines with J gene TRBJ2-1; D is unclear. The CDR3 is made up of 14 amino acids. Germline CDR1 SGHRS, CDR2 YFSETQ. V was pared by 4 bases and J by 4 bases, with 12 bases between. The CDR3 here is CASSALPLYNEQFF. CDR3 bases: TGCGCCAGCAGCGCCCTTCCCCTATACAATGAGCAGTTCTTC.

This chain uses TRBV10-3 with TRBJ2-7, with a possible D match to TRBD1 (6 bases). The germline CDR1 and CDR2 sequences are ENHRY and SYGVKD. The CDR3 totals 15 residues. Trimming removed 4 bases from V and 1 base from J, with 14 bases in between. CDR3 protein: CAISVQGQKSYEQYF. For the CDR3, the DNA is TGTGCCATCAGTGTTCAGGGGCAAAAGTCCTACGAGCAGTACTTC.

This clonotype was seen many times. CDR3 amino acids: CASSQGGSYNEQFF. The CDR3 nucleotides read TGCGCCAGCAGCCAAGGGGGGTCCTACAATGAGCAGTTCTTC. The chain links TRBV4-3 to TRBJ2-1, with D perhaps TRBD1 or TRBD2 (5 bases each). The CDR3 has 14 amino acids. Germline lookup yields CDR1 LGHNA and CDR2 YSLEER. The V end lost 1 base, the J end lost 1 base, and 5 bases lay between the germline ends.

This clonotype was counted only a few times. Compared with germline, one end of the junction differs, possibly owing to a read error. The V call is TRBV7-2, the J call TRBJ2-3, with 10 nucleotides matching TRBD2. Germline V lookup: CDR1 SGHTA, CDR2 FQGNSA. The CDR3 is 15 residues long. CDR3 bases: TGTGCCAGCAGCCTAGCGGGGGCCGAGACAGATACGCAGTATTTT. Its protein product is CASSLAGAETDTQYF.

The sample holds a few counts of this clonotype. This chain joins TRBV5-1 and TRBJ2-2, with 8 nucleotides matching TRBD1. The CDR3 runs 16 residues. V gave up 4 bases and J gave up 3 bases; unmatched junction bases: 8. The germline V gene encodes CDR1 SGHRS and CDR2 YFSETQ. The CDR3 spells CASSISGTGHTGELFF. CDR3 DNA: TGCGCCAGCAGCATCTCCGGGACAGGACACACCGGGGAGCTGTTTTTT.

The CDR3 DNA follows: TGTGCCAGCTCCGCACTAGCGGGCCCGGGGACAGATACGCAGTATTTT. It specifies CASSALAGPGTDTQYF. The gene calls are TRBV18 and TRBJ2-3; TRBD2 matches at 9 bases. Germline V gives CDR1 KGHSH, CDR2 LQKENI. The CDR3 sequence is 16 residues long. J gave up 3 bases and V 6 bases, and 10 bases lay outside the gene matches.

By its share, this clonotype is medium-sized. The gene calls are TRBV6-5 and TRBJ2-5; perhaps TRBD1 as D (6 bases). This CDR3 has 13 residues. The V end lost 6 bases, the J end lost 7 bases, and 15 bases lay between the germline ends. The germline gives CDR1 MNHEY, CDR2 SVGAGI. The CDR3 is CASSQGQGGTQYF. The CDR3 DNA sequence: TGTGCCAGCAGCCAGGGACAAGGGGGGACCCAGTACTTC.

This clonotype occurred many times. V gene TRBV29-1 combines with J gene TRBJ2-7; D not resolved. Per the germline V gene, CDR1 is SQVTM and CDR2 is ANQGSEA. CDR3 length: 13 amino acids. With 1 base removed from V and 0 bases from J, the gap between germline ends came to 7 bases. The CDR3: CSVEGQSSYEQYF. The CDR3 bases are TGCAGCGTTGAAGGGCAGAGCTCCTACGAGCAGTACTTC.

This rearrangement joins TRBV19 to TRBJ1-2, with 10 bases lining up with TRBD1. Germline assignment: CDR1 LNHDA and CDR2 SQIVND (reference sequence). Trimming removed 4 bases from V and 5 bases from J; junction bases left unmatched: 7. The CDR3 extends over 15 amino acids. CDR3 coding DNA: TGTGCCAGTAGTAGCCCGGGACAGGGGATTTATGGCTACACCTTC. It is translated as CASSSPGQGIYGYTF.

This clonotype was counted at least ten times. The rearrangement joins TRBV20-1 to TRBJ2-7; TRBD2 might be the D (5 bases). The CDR3 runs 13 residues. Germline CDR1 and CDR2: DFQATT and SNEGSKA (reference sequence). Trimming removed 2 bases from V and 7 bases from J, with 15 bases in between. The CDR3 reads CSARQLETGEQYF. The DNA of the CDR3 is TGCAGTGCTAGACAACTAGAAACGGGGGAGCAGTACTTC.

V is TRBV4-2 and J is TRBJ1-5; D uncertain. CDR1 and CDR2 from the germline V gene are LGHNA and YNFKEQ. CDR3 size: 14 residues. Trimming stripped 0 bases from V and 2 bases from J, with 5 bases between. CDR3 protein: CASSQDLGNQPQHF. The CDR3 DNA follows: TGTGCCAGCAGCCAAGACCTAGGCAATCAGCCCCAGCATTTT.